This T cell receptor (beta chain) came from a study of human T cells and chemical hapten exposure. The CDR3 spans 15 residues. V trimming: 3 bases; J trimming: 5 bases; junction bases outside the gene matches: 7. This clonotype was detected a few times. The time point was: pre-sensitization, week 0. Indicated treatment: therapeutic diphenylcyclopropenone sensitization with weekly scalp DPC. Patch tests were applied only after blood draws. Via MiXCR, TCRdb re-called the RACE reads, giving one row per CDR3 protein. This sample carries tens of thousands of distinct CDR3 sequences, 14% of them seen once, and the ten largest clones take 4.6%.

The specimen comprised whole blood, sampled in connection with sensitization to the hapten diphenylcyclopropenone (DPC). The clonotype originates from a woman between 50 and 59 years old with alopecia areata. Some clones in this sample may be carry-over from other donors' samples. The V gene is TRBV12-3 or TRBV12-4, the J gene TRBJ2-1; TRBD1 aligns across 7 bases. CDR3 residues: CASSFQGQAHNEQFF. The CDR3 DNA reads TGTGCCAGCAGTTTTCAAGGACAGGCTCACAATGAGCAGTTCTTC.